These 9 T cell receptor beta chains came from one sample sequenced in a study of shared clonotypes between healthy human individuals. Here immunoSEQ multiplex PCR was the method, and the copy in TCRdb shows in-frame clones only, minus some. The sample includes 2 million to 2.5 million clones, 85% to 95% of them seen just once. The sample taken for sequencing was naive CD4+ T cells from PBMCs. The sample's subset: CD45RA+ positively selected. All receptors come from a man between 18 and 29 years old in good health. Some clones in this sample may be carry-over from other donors' samples.

V is TRBV7-2 and J is TRBJ2-3; 11 positions agree with TRBD1. The CDR3 covers 18 residues. J was trimmed by 1 base and V by 4 bases; bases with no gene match: 10. CDR1 SGHTA and CDR2 FQGNSA come from the germline V gene. The CDR3 spells CASSSPDRGPLGTDTQYF. DNA for the CDR3: TGTGCCAGCAGCTCGCCGGACAGGGGGCCCTTGGGCACAGATACGCAGTATTTT.

The J gene is TRBJ2-4, the V gene TRBV7-9; tentatively, D is TRBD2 (5 bases). In germline, CDR1 is SEHNR, CDR2 FQNEAQ (reference sequence). V was trimmed by 4 bases and J by 7 bases, leaving 5 bases between them. CDR3 size: 11 residues. In nucleotides, the CDR3 is TGTGCCAGCAGCTCGGGGAACATTCAGTACTTC. This sequence encodes CASSSGNIQYF.

The CDR3 is CASSRQVNYEQYF. The CDR3 DNA follows: TGTGCCAGCAGCCGACAGGTTAACTACGAGCAGTACTTC. The gene calls are TRBV6-1 and TRBJ2-7; tentatively, D is TRBD1 (6 bases). Germline loops: CDR1 MNHNS, CDR2 SASEGT. The V and J ends lost 6 bases and 3 bases respectively, with 12 bases between them. The CDR3 contains 13 residues.

This chain connects TRBV6-1 to TRBJ2-2; 9 bases match TRBD2. CDR1 is MNHNS and CDR2 is SASEGT in the germline V gene. The CDR3 runs to 17 residues. V dropped 3 bases and J dropped 7; count of bases not matched to a gene: 12. This chain's CDR3 is CASSESPSGIMSGELFF. The CDR3, as DNA: TGTGCCAGCAGTGAGAGTCCTAGCGGGATAATGAGCGGGGAGCTGTTTTTT.

CDR3 sequence: CASSALGQAAYEQYF. CDR3 in DNA: TGCGCCAGCAGCGCGTTGGGACAGGCAGCCTACGAGCAGTACTTC. The rearrangement links TRBV5-1 to TRBJ2-7; 8 bases are shared with TRBD1. The germline gives CDR1 SGHRS, CDR2 YFSETQ. V was pared by 4 bases and J by 2 bases, with 8 bases of the junction left unmatched. The length of the CDR3 is 15 residues.

A few counts support this clone. The rearrangement uses TRBV7-9 and TRBJ1-1, with D hard to call. The CDR3 consists of 14 residues. In germline, CDR1 is SEHNR, CDR2 FQNEAQ (reference sequence). Trimming stripped 1 base from V and 4 bases from J, with 10 bases between. This chain's CDR3 is CASSLETPSTEAFF. CDR3 bases: TGTGCCAGCAGCTTAGAGACACCCAGCACTGAAGCTTTCTTT. The full variable domain, in which reference TRBV7-9 and TRBJ1-1 provide the parts outside the CDR3, is DTGVSQNPRHKITKRGQNVTFRCDPISEHNRLYWYRQTLGQGPEFLTYFQNEAQLEKSRLLSDRFSAERPKGSFSTLEIQRTEQGDSAMYLCASSLETPSTEAFFGQGTRLTVV.

This clone was detected once. This chain connects TRBV19 to TRBJ2-7, with TRBD1 matching 9 bases. Per germline, CDR1 LNHDA and CDR2 SQIVND (reference sequence). Unmatched junction bases numbered 9, after V lost 5 bases and J lost 4 bases. The CDR3 runs 15 residues. The CDR3 coding sequence is TGTGCCAGTAGTCTACAGGGGGCCCGACCTTACGAGCAGTACTTC. This encodes CASSLQGARPYEQYF.

This clone has a single count. Within the sample, other DNA sequences also encode this same CDR3. The chain has TRBV25-1 and TRBJ2-3; possible D gene TRBD2, 5 bases. The CDR3 loop spans 13 amino acids. Germline V gene data show CDR1 as MGHDK and CDR2 as SYGVNS. Trimming took 4 bases from V and 0 from J, leaving 5 bases between them. The CDR3 loop reads CASSGGSTDTQYF. In DNA, the CDR3 is TGTGCCAGCAGTGGCGGGAGCACAGATACGCAGTATTTT.

For this clone: Other nucleotide sequences in the sample specify the same CDR3. This chain links TRBV7-3 with TRBJ1-1; weak D call: TRBD1 (5 bases). CDR3 length: 14 residues. Germline values: CDR1 SGHTA, CDR2 FQGTGA. V lost 5 bases and J 1 base, leaving 11 bases between the germline ends. CDR3 region: CASSLGVGNTEAFF. DNA of the CDR3: TGTGCCAGCAGCCTGGGGGTTGGGAACACTGAAGCTTTCTTT.